Below are 2 T cell receptor beta chains sequenced from a single sample in a study of T cell responses to AZD1222 COVID-19 vaccine. Generated by immunoSEQ multiplex PCR, the TCRdb table keeps only in-frame clones and is missing some. The table includes 120,000 or so clones, 92% detected once. The sample here was peripheral blood, taken on day 0 of AZD1222 vaccination. These receptor sequences come from an adult in good health.

The V gene is TRBV12-3 or TRBV12-4, the J gene TRBJ1-5; no clear D. Trimming removed 6 bases from V and 4 bases from J, with 7 bases in between. The CDR3 loop spans 12 amino acids. The CDR3 DNA reads as TGTGCCAGCAGCCGCCAAAATCAGCCCCAGCATTTT. Residues: CASSRQNQPQHF.

The chain joins TRBV27 to TRBJ1-1; D gene uncertain. Germline-derived CDR1 and CDR2 are MNHEY and SMNVEV (reference sequence). The CDR3 consists of 11 residues. The V gene lost 6 bases and the J gene lost 8 bases, with 10 bases spanning the gap. In DNA form, the CDR3 reads TGTGCCAGCAGATCCACAGCCGAAGCTTTCTTT. Translation gives CASRSTAEAFF.